The T cell receptor (beta chain) described here comes from a study of T cell responses to AZD1222 COVID-19 vaccine. The repertoire was sequenced with immunoSEQ multiplex PCR; TCRdb's copy has only in-frame clones and lacks some. The table shows around 160,000 clones, with approximately 90% occurring only once. Looked up from germline, CDR1 is MDHEN and CDR2 is SYDVKM. Trimming took off 3 bases at V and 6 bases at J, with 18 bases between the two ends. This CDR3 has 15 amino acids. The TCR comes from an adult who received the AZD1222 COVID-19 vaccine. This rearrangement joins TRBV28 to TRBJ2-7; a possible D gene is TRBD2 (5 bases). Here the sequenced sample was peripheral blood, taken 28 days after the second AZD1222 dose. This CDR3 is CASSFPWGGRSEQYF. Here the CDR3 DNA reads TGTGCCAGCAGTTTCCCCTGGGGTGGGAGAAGCGAGCAGTACTTC.